The entry below describes one T cell receptor (beta chain). Its cognate antigen is unknown. Described time point: baseline, week 1 (first vaccination visit). Regarding treatment: pre-vaccination baseline after standard-of-care therapy. This sample stems from a study of a mutant IDH1 vaccine in newly diagnosed glioma. Looking at the study overall: Treated patients, roughly 60% male and roughly 40% female, averaged 40.4 years of age. Therapy received beforehand was radiotherapy, temozolomide, or both, with most patients given both.

The CDR3 runs to 17 residues. The trim removed 1 base at V and 0 bases at J, leaving 7 bases unmatched. In germline, CDR1 is LNHDA, CDR2 SQIVND (reference sequence). TCRdb keeps only in-frame clones here, not all; method: immunoSEQ multiplex PCR. This sample has approximately 54,000 clones, with approximately 80% found just once. Overall study results and limits: Seemingly, top peripheral T cell clonotype changes bore no relation to pseudoprogression.

This clonotype originated in a man between 18 and 29 years old with glioma. The V gene is TRBV19, the J gene TRBJ1-1, with 8 bases that match TRBD1. Sequenced material: PBMCs, taken from a glioma patient treated with radiotherapy, temozolomide or both. The CDR3 DNA reads as TGTGCCAGTAGTATAGTTGAGACAGGGGACCTGAACACTGAAGCTTTCTTT. The encoded protein is CASSIVETGDLNTEAFF.